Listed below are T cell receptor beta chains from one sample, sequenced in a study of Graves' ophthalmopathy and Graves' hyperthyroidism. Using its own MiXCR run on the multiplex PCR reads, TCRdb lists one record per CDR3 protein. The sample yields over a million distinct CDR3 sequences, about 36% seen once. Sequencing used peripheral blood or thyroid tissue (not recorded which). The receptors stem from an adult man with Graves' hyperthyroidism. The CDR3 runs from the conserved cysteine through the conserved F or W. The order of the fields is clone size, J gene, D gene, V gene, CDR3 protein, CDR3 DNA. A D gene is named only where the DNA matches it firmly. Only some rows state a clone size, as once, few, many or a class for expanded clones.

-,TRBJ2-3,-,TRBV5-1,CASSPGLHTDTQYF,TGCGCCAGCAGCCCGGGACTTCACACAGATACGCAGTATTTT
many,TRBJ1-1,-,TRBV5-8,CASSLEVNGEAFF,TGTGCCAGCAGCTTGGAGGTTAATGGTGAAGCTTTCTTT
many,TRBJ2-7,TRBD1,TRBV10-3,CASSSTGQGAYEQYF,TGTGCCAGCAGTTCCACGGGACAGGGGGCTTACGAGCAGTACTTC
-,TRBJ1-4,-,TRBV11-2,CASSLYRDNEKLFF,TGTGCCAGCAGCTTGTACAGGGACAATGAAAAACTGTTTTTT
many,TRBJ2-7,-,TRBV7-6,CASSFEPGTGYEQYF,TGTGCCAGCAGCTTCGAGCCCGGGACGGGCTACGAGCAGTACTTC
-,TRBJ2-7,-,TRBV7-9,CASSRSDGGLGEQYF,TGCGCCAGCAGCCGCTCCGATGGGGGGCTCGGCGAGCAGTACTTC
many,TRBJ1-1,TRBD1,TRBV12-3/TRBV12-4,CASSTGVGTEAFF,TGTGCCAGCAGCACAGGGGTAGGCACTGAAGCTTTCTTT
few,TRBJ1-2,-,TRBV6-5,CASSPRDLLYGYTF,TGTGCCAGCAGTCCCCGGGACCTGTTATATGGCTACACCTTC
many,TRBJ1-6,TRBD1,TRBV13,CASSQGGDSPLHF,TGTGCCAGCAGCCAGGGGGGCGATTCACCCCTCCACTTT
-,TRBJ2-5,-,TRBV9,CASSRPDSPGTQYF,TGTGCCAGCAGCCGACCGGACAGCCCGGGGACCCAGTACTTC
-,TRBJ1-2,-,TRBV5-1,CASSSAPAGYGYTF,TGCGCCAGCAGCTCAGCGCCAGCGGGTTATGGCTACACCTTC
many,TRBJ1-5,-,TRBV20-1,CSARMGLGHSNQPQHF,TGCAGTGCTCGGATGGGCCTAGGCCATAGCAATCAGCCCCAGCATTTT
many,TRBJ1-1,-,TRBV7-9,CASSPGGTTEAFF,TGTGCCAGCAGCCCTGGGGGGACCACTGAAGCTTTCTTT
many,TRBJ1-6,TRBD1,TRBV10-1,CASSPGTANSPLHF,TGCGCCAGCAGTCCCGGGACAGCTAATTCACCCCTCCACTTT
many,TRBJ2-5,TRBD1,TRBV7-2,CASSFLRGPQETQYF,TGTGCCAGCAGCTTCCTCAGGGGGCCTCAAGAGACCCAGTACTTC
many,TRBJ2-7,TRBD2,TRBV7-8,CASSPGLAGTYEQYF,TGTGCCAGCAGCCCAGGACTAGCGGGGACCTACGAGCAGTACTTC